The 30 T cell receptor beta chains in this list originate from one sample, sequenced in a study of monozygotic twins with inflammatory bowel disease. TCRdb re-analyzed the 5' RACE reads; it lists each CDR3 protein once, without DNA. This table holds about 380,000 distinct CDR3 sequences. The specimen sequenced was blood. Source of these receptors: a human donor with ulcerative colitis or Crohn's disease, or a healthy co-twin of an affected twin (not recorded which).

The J gene is TRBJ2-1, the V gene TRBV5-1. CDR3 length: 12 residues. Looked up from germline, CDR1 is SGHRS and CDR2 is YFSETQ. CDR3 in amino acids: CASSVQWDEQFF.

This chain joins TRBV20-1 and TRBJ1-1; TCRdb designates TRBD1, a call that cannot be tested without DNA. The V gene's germline CDR1 is DFQATT and CDR2 SNEGSKA (reference sequence). CDR3 length equals 14 residues. CDR3 amino acids: CSAFRVQTNTEAFF.

This sequence joins TRBV5-1 and TRBJ2-1; TCRdb proposes TRBD2, but this gene call is untestable without DNA. CDR3 size: 14 residues. The germline CDR1 and CDR2 sequences are SGHRS and YFSETQ. This CDR3 reads CASSLGGLANEQFF.

The V call is TRBV6-6, the J call TRBJ1-6. Per germline, CDR1 MNHNY and CDR2 SVGAGI (reference sequence). The CDR3 covers 14 residues. Here the CDR3 reads CASSYAGSQAPLHF.

The genes are TRBV28 and TRBJ2-5. Germline V gives CDR1 MDHEN, CDR2 SYDVKM. CDR3 size: 14 residues. This chain's CDR3 is CASSFLVAEETQYF.

This chain links TRBV7-9 with TRBJ2-5. Germline V lookup: CDR1 SEHNR, CDR2 FQNEAQ (reference sequence). There are 11 residues in the CDR3. CDR3 amino acids: CASSKQETQYF.

The chain carries TRBV7-9 and TRBJ1-6. Germline loops: CDR1 SEHNR, CDR2 FQNEAQ (reference sequence). The CDR3 totals 14 residues. The CDR3 sequence is CASSLTESNSPLHF.

The chain carries TRBV2 and TRBJ2-1; TCRdb outputs TRBD2, but without DNA this stays unchecked. Germline V gene sequence: CDR1 SNHLY, CDR2 FYNNEI. The CDR3 totals 14 residues. CDR3 sequence: CASSNTRTRSEQFF.

The V call is TRBV5-5, the J call TRBJ2-7; TCRdb returns TRBD1, unconfirmable since there is no DNA. Germline CDR1 reads SGHKS; CDR2 reads YYEKEE (reference sequence). The CDR3 runs to 15 residues. The CDR3 reads CASSLGSQSAGEQYF.

The gene calls are TRBV20-1 and TRBJ2-5; with no DNA, the TCRdb D assignment of TRBD2 cannot be verified. This CDR3 is 15 amino acids long. The V gene's germline CDR1 is DFQATT and CDR2 SNEGSKA (reference sequence). The CDR3 loop is CSACTTGTSGETQYF.

The rearrangement joins TRBV6-1 to TRBJ2-1. The CDR3 length is 11 residues. CDR1 and CDR2 (germline): MNHNS, SASEGT. The CDR3 sequence: CASSEAYEQFF.

The V call is TRBV27, the J call TRBJ2-3; TCRdb proposes TRBD2, but this gene call is untestable without DNA. Germline V gives CDR1 MNHEY, CDR2 SMNVEV (reference sequence). The CDR3 runs to 14 residues. CDR3 loop: CASSDVSPPDTQYF.

The gene calls are TRBV7-7 and TRBJ1-1. CDR1 is SSHAT and CDR2 is FNYEAQ in the germline V gene (reference sequence). This CDR3 has 13 residues. The CDR3 sequence: CASSREKGTEAFF.

The gene calls are TRBV2 and TRBJ1-2; TCRdb indicates TRBD1, and absent DNA this call remains unverified. Germline-derived CDR1 and CDR2 are SNHLY and FYNNEI. The CDR3 covers 13 residues. The CDR3 region is CASSEVDRGIMTF. The full variable domain, in which reference TRBV2 and TRBJ1-2 provide the parts outside the CDR3, is EPEVTQTPSHQVTQMGQEVILRCVPISNHLYFYWYRQILGQKVEFLVSFYNNEISEKSEIFDDQFSVERPDGSNFTLKIRSTKLEDSAMYFCASSEVDRGIMTFGSGTRLTVV.

The chain employs TRBV27 and TRBJ1-5; TCRdb returns TRBD1, unconfirmable since there is no DNA. This CDR3 has 16 residues. The V gene's germline CDR1 is MNHEY and CDR2 SMNVEV (reference sequence). CDR3 in amino acids: CASSPSSGRSNQPQHF.

CDR3 sequence reads: CASSEMAVNTEAFF. This chain connects TRBV12-3 or TRBV12-4 to TRBJ1-1. CDR3 length equals 14 residues.

This chain joins TRBV29-1 and TRBJ2-3; TCRdb's D call, TRBD1, is unchecked because there is no DNA. This CDR3 is built from 14 residues. CDR1 is SQVTM and CDR2 is ANQGSEA in the germline V gene. The CDR3 sequence is CSDAEGGSTDTQYF.

J is TRBJ2-7 and V is TRBV5-1. Germline V lookup: CDR1 SGHRS, CDR2 YFSETQ. The CDR3 is made up of 14 amino acids. The chain's CDR3 is CASSLSLASYEQYF.

The V gene is TRBV3-1, the J gene TRBJ2-1; TCRdb outputs TRBD2, but without DNA this stays unchecked. The CDR3 runs to 15 residues. Germline V gene sequence: CDR1 LGHDT, CDR2 YNNKEL (reference sequence). This CDR3 reads CASSRTSGLYNEQFF.

The rearrangement links TRBV7-9 to TRBJ1-1; the TRBD1 assignment by TCRdb is unverifiable without DNA. Germline V gives CDR1 SEHNR, CDR2 FQNEAQ (reference sequence). CDR3 size: 16 residues. CDR3 region: CASSLGDRGLNTEAFF.

This rearrangement joins TRBV5-1 to TRBJ1-1; TCRdb reports TRBD1, a call that lacks DNA to check it against. The germline gives CDR1 SGHRS, CDR2 YFSETQ. The CDR3 is 16 residues long. The CDR3 here is CASSPGQGGFEAEAFF.

This chain uses TRBV11-2 with TRBJ2-7; there is no DNA to check the TCRdb D call of TRBD2. This CDR3 comprises 15 residues. Per the germline V gene, CDR1 is SGHAT and CDR2 is FQNNGV. CDR3 amino acids: CASSSLGLTYYEQYF.

The V call is TRBV7-2, the J call TRBJ2-1. CDR3 length: 16 residues. In germline, CDR1 is SGHTA, CDR2 FQGNSA. The chain's CDR3 is CASSLGLVFFDNEQFF. The variable domain in full, with the rest retrieved from reference TRBV7-2 and TRBJ2-1, is GAGVSQSPSNKVTEKGKDVELRCDPISGHTALYWYRQSLGQGLEFLIYFQGNSAPDKSGLPSDRFSAERTGGSVSTLTIQRTQQEDSAVYLCASSLGLVFFDNEQFFGPGTRLTVL.

The chain joins TRBV7-9 to TRBJ2-3. The CDR3 extends over 17 amino acids. Germline lookup yields CDR1 SEHNR and CDR2 FQNEAQ (reference sequence). The CDR3 protein is CASSLGATSGSTDTQYF.

J is TRBJ1-6 and V is TRBV18; TCRdb proposes TRBD1, but this gene call is untestable without DNA. Germline CDR1 and CDR2: KGHSH and LQKENI. This CDR3 contains 17 residues. Here the CDR3 reads CASSQRQVRTKDSPLHF.

The J gene is TRBJ1-1, the V gene TRBV20-1. The CDR3 is 13 residues long. Looked up from germline, CDR1 is DFQATT and CDR2 is SNEGSKA (reference sequence). The CDR3 is CSARTWENTEAFF.

This chain links TRBV4-3 with TRBJ1-1. CDR3 length equals 15 residues. CDR1 and CDR2 (germline): LGHNA, YSLEER. CDR3: CASSQARGGAVEAFF.

The V call is TRBV12-3 or TRBV12-4, the J call TRBJ2-1. The CDR3 length is 13 residues. The CDR3 loop reads CASSLPMYNEQFF.

The genes are TRBV7-2 and TRBJ2-2; with no DNA, the TCRdb D assignment of TRBD1 cannot be verified. Looked up from germline, CDR1 is SGHTA and CDR2 is FQGNSA. The CDR3 runs 14 residues. The CDR3 spells CASSLAYRGMELFF. Drawing the rest from reference TRBV7-2 and TRBJ2-2, the complete variable domain is GAGVSQSPSNKVTEKGKDVELRCDPISGHTALYWYRQSLGQGLEFLIYFQGNSAPDKSGLPSDRFSAERTGGSVSTLTIQRTQQEDSAVYLCASSLAYRGMELFFGEGSRLTVL.

This chain links TRBV5-1 with TRBJ1-3. Germline V lookup: CDR1 SGHRS, CDR2 YFSETQ. CDR3 size: 15 residues. This chain's CDR3 is CASSLDTASGNTIYF.